A selection of T cell receptor beta chains follows, all from one sample in a study of OX40 agonist ivuxolimab in advanced cancers. The method was immunoSEQ multiplex PCR; TCRdb's version includes in-frame clones alone and lacks a portion of them. This sample has tens of thousands of clones, with just over 85% found just once. The material sequenced was CD4+ or CD8+ T cells sorted from blood, taken in a trial of the OX40 agonist ivuxolimab. Receptor source: an adult with an advanced solid tumor such as melanoma, head and neck, liver or kidney cancer. Both conserved end residues are trimmed from each CDR3. A clone size is listed for some rows: how often the clone was seen (once, few, many), or a class if it is expanded.

>TRBV6-6|-|11|TRBJ1-1
ASTKTGNTEAF
>TRBV18|-|19|TRBJ1-2
ASSPNPLRTTASVWNYGYT
>TRBV28|-|13|TRBJ1-5
ASRPQWSGNQPQH
>TRBV18|-|13|TRBJ1-1
ASSRTGGTNTEAF
>TRBV18|-|13|TRBJ2-7
ASSPESGVVGEQY
>TRBV6-1|-|12|TRBJ1-2
ASSQRQANYGYT
>TRBV12-5|-|13|TRBJ2-1
ASGLRLEGYNEQF
>TRBV19|-|14|TRBJ1-5
ASSMGSFTGNQPQH
>TRBV6-6|-|13|TRBJ1-5
ASSHQDRVDQPQH
>TRBV2|-|13|TRBJ2-6
ASSEGRAGANVLT
>TRBV6-1|-|13|TRBJ2-5
ASSMTGIEVETQY
>TRBV7-2|-|16|TRBJ1-3
ASSLQPARQSSGNTIY
>TRBV5-1|-|12|TRBJ2-1
ASNGGPTYNEQF
>TRBV18|-|15|TRBJ1-1
ASSIGTGGSMNTEAF
>TRBV7-9|-|14|TRBJ2-1
ASSLRRGGSYNEQF
>TRBV7-2|-|15|TRBJ2-5
ASSGNLLAGGGETQY
>TRBV5-6|-|14|TRBJ2-5
ASSSSYRTGGETQY
>TRBV5-1|-|13|TRBJ1-2
ASSLAPGQGYGYT
>TRBV5-1|once|14|TRBJ1-4
ASSKEQGAGWEKLF
>TRBV7-6|-|13|TRBJ1-1
ASSPRPTGNTEAF